Detailed here is one T cell receptor (beta chain). The data are from a study of control samples from healthy donors and cancer patients. Data came from immunoSEQ multiplex PCR; TCRdb stores just in-frame clones and leaves some out. Of fewer than 200,000 clones in the sample, just under 95% were seen once. The CDR3 is 13 residues long. The germline V and J ends were trimmed by 1 base and 3 bases, with 5 bases remaining between them. CDR1 is SGHVS, CDR2 FNYEAQ, per germline. Sequencing used blood. The chain carries TRBV7-6 and TRBJ2-3; D gene uncertain. The receptor comes from a woman aged 55 to 70 in good health. In nucleotides, the CDR3 is TGTGCCAGCAGCTTAGGTGGGACAGATACGCAGTATTTT. This gives the protein CASSLGGTDTQYF.